A single sample gave rise to the 24 T cell receptor beta chains below, sequenced in a study of cytomegalovirus exposure and HLA in healthy donors. With 60 Vbeta and 13 Jbeta primers, the PCR was carried out. The data were produced by immunoSEQ multiplex PCR, yet TCRdb's version contains in-frame clones alone and is incomplete. The table records under 200,000 clones, around 77% of them present only once. The sequenced sample was PBMCs. These receptors were taken from a man aged 60 to 69 in good health and CMV-seronegative.

CDR3 sequence reads: CASSPPEAPPRNQPQHF. For the CDR3, the DNA is TGTGCCAGCAGCCCCCCCGAGGCCCCACCCCGCAATCAGCCCCAGCATTTT. This chain joins TRBV21-1 and TRBJ1-5. TRBV21-1 is a known pseudogene. The CDR3 spans 17 residues.

This rearrangement joins TRBV9 to TRBJ2-1, with 8 positions matching TRBD2. The CDR3 is made up of 16 amino acids. The germline V gene encodes CDR1 SGDLS and CDR2 YYNGEE. V dropped 0 bases and J dropped 5; count of bases not matched to a gene: 7. The CDR3 DNA sequence: TGTGCCAGCAGCGTAGCTATCCGGGGGGGGGACAATGAGCAGTTCTTC. It yields the protein CASSVAIRGGDNEQFF.

Concerning this clone itself: The junction departs from germline at one end; a sequencing error may be responsible. The chain employs TRBV7-7 and TRBJ2-1; TRBD2 matches 11 bases. This CDR3 spans 16 amino acids. From germline, CDR1 is SSHAT and CDR2 FNYEAQ (reference sequence). CDR3 in DNA: TGTGCTAGCAGCCGAACTAGCGGGGGCCCGGGGAATGAGCAGTTCTTC. This translates into CASSRTSGGPGNEQFF.

The chain carries TRBV28 and TRBJ1-2, with 9 bases that match TRBD1. This CDR3 spans 15 amino acids. CDR1 MDHEN and CDR2 SYDVKM come from the germline V gene. The V gene end was trimmed by 5 bases and the J gene end by 6 bases; junction bases not matched to a gene: 10. As DNA, the CDR3 is TGTGCCAGCAGTCCTTCCACCGGGACAGGGAATGGCTACACCTTC. Translated: CASSPSTGTGNGYTF.

The chain recombines TRBV5-1 with TRBJ2-3; D gene unclear. The CDR3 length is 14 residues. Per germline, CDR1 SGHRS and CDR2 YFSETQ. V was trimmed by 0 bases and J by 2 bases, leaving 7 bases between them. CDR3 region: CASSLDSPTDTQYF. The CDR3 DNA reads as TGCGCCAGCAGCTTGGACAGCCCCACAGATACGCAGTATTTT.

J is TRBJ1-1 and V is TRBV25-1, with D unclear. The germline V gene has CDR1 MGHDK and CDR2 SYGVNS. The ends were cut back, 6 bases at V and 1 base at J, with 3 bases in the middle. CDR3 length equals 11 residues. CDR3: CASRANTEAFF. CDR3 sequence (DNA): TGTGCCAGCAGGGCGAACACTGAAGCTTTCTTT.

J is TRBJ1-5 and V is TRBV4-3; maybe TRBD1 (5 bases). Germline V gives CDR1 LGHNA, CDR2 YSLEER. V lost 0 bases and J lost 2, with 11 bases in between. The CDR3 totals 16 residues. Written as DNA, the CDR3 is TGCGCCAGCAGCCAAGATCGTCAGGGCCGCAATCAGCCCCAGCATTTT. Its protein is CASSQDRQGRNQPQHF.

The chain carries TRBV6-1 and TRBJ1-4; D perhaps matches TRBD1 (5 bases). Trimming removed 6 bases from V and 8 bases from J, with 16 bases in between. Germline V lookup: CDR1 MNHNS, CDR2 SASEGT. This CDR3 comprises 14 residues. The CDR3 nucleotides read TGTGCCAGCAGGATGGGACTAGACACCGAAAAACTGTTTTTT. Its protein is CASRMGLDTEKLFF.

The chain links TRBV28 to TRBJ1-2; TRBD1 aligns across 11 bases. V lost 6 bases and J lost 4; bases outside the gene matches: 7. Per germline, CDR1 MDHEN and CDR2 SYDVKM. The CDR3 has 15 residues. CDR3 in amino acids: CASRAGTGGIYGYTF. The CDR3 DNA is TGTGCCAGCAGAGCCGGGACAGGGGGGATCTATGGCTACACCTTC.

The genes are TRBV4-1 and TRBJ1-2; 10 bases align to TRBD1. With V trimmed by 3 bases and J by 6 bases, 4 bases remained unmatched. The germline V gene has CDR1 MGHRA and CDR2 YSYEKL. The CDR3 extends over 14 amino acids. CDR3 sequence: CASSQTGGVHGYTF. The CDR3 nucleotides are TGCGCCAGCAGCCAGACAGGGGGCGTCCATGGCTACACCTTC.

V and J are TRBV4-1 and TRBJ1-1, with D perhaps matching TRBD1 (5 bases). V lost 3 bases and J 5 bases, leaving 10 bases between the germline ends. This CDR3 is 13 amino acids long. Germline V gene data show CDR1 as MGHRA and CDR2 as YSYEKL. This chain's CDR3 is CASSHQGQTEAFF. The CDR3 nucleotides are TGCGCCAGCAGCCACCAGGGTCAAACTGAAGCTTTCTTT.

The V gene is TRBV7-2, the J gene TRBJ2-1; D unresolved. Trimming took off 6 bases at V and 6 bases at J, with 18 bases between the two ends. Germline CDR1 SGHTA, CDR2 FQGNSA. This CDR3 is 15 amino acids long. This CDR3 is CASRGGLLPSNEQFF. CDR3 in DNA: TGTGCCAGCAGAGGTGGGCTGCTCCCAAGCAATGAGCAGTTCTTC.

The J gene is TRBJ2-7, the V gene TRBV5-1; 12 bases align to TRBD2. CDR3 length equals 15 residues. The germline gives CDR1 SGHRS, CDR2 YFSETQ. With 4 bases clipped from V and 4 bases from J, the junction kept 6 bases outside the gene matches. This chain's CDR3 is CASSPSGGASYEQYF. CDR3 DNA: TGCGCCAGCAGCCCTAGCGGGGGGGCGTCGTACGAGCAGTACTTC. Looking up the rest from reference TRBV5-1 and TRBJ2-7 gives the full variable domain: KAGVTQTPRYLIKTRGQQVTLSCSPISGHRSVSWYQQTPGQGLQFLFEYFSETQRNKGNFPGRFSGRQFSNSRSEMNVSTLELGDSALYLCASSPSGGASYEQYFGPGTRLTVT.

V gene TRBV11-2 combines with J gene TRBJ2-7; D possibly corresponds to TRBD1 (7 bases). Trimming pared 5 bases from V and 3 bases from J, leaving 20 bases between. CDR3 length: 16 residues. The germline gives CDR1 SGHAT, CDR2 FQNNGV. The CDR3 loop reads CASSPLGGQHYYEQYF. The CDR3 DNA sequence: TGTGCCAGCAGCCCCCTGGGGGGACAGCATTACTACGAGCAGTACTTC.

This chain links TRBV5-1 with TRBJ2-5, with 10 bases that match TRBD1. The DNA end is more similar to TRBJ2-7, so the J call may be wrong. Germline V gene data show CDR1 as SGHRS and CDR2 as YFSETQ. This CDR3 contains 17 residues. The CDR3 sequence is CASNLGRTGGSSYEQYF. DNA of the CDR3: TGCGCCAGCAATCTTGGGAGGACAGGGGGGAGCTCCTACGAGCAGTACTTC.

The chain uses TRBV10-3 and TRBJ1-2; 9 nucleotides agree with TRBD1. Germline loops: CDR1 ENHRY, CDR2 SYGVKD. The V gene end was trimmed by 10 bases and the J gene end by 5 bases; junction bases not matched to a gene: 17. The CDR3 runs to 16 residues. The CDR3 DNA follows: TGTGCCACCAAGGGAGGACAGGGGACGGAAGGGTATGGCTACACCTTC. Translation: CATKGGQGTEGYGYTF.

The chain has TRBV6-4 and TRBJ2-5, with 9 positions matching TRBD1. Germline V CDR1 and CDR2: MRHNA, SNTAGT. This CDR3 region has 15 residues. V lost 3 bases and J lost 4; bases outside the gene matches: 6. CDR3: CASSETGGAGETQYF. The CDR3 DNA reads as TGTGCCAGCAGTGAAACAGGGGGCGCGGGAGAGACCCAGTACTTC.

This chain uses TRBV6-5 with TRBJ2-5; 8 nucleotides line up with TRBD1. The DNA end is more similar to TRBJ2-7, so the J call may be wrong. This CDR3 has 15 amino acids. The germline V gene encodes CDR1 MNHEY and CDR2 SVGAGI. The CDR3 loop is CASRDREYPTYEQYF. The CDR3 region has the DNA TGTGCCAGCAGGGACAGGGAGTACCCTACCTACGAGCAGTACTTC.

The chain links TRBV18 to TRBJ1-1; D is possibly TRBD1 (5 bases). The CDR3 is 14 residues long. V was clipped by 4 bases and J by 1 base, with 10 bases between them. The germline V gene has CDR1 KGHSH and CDR2 LQKENI. CDR3 region: CASSRLGENTEAFF. The CDR3, as DNA: TGTGCCAGCTCACGACTAGGGGAGAACACTGAAGCTTTCTTT.

V and J are TRBV7-9 and TRBJ1-2; D is unresolved. V was trimmed by 2 bases and J by 4 bases, leaving 8 bases between them. This CDR3 contains 13 residues. CDR1 is SEHNR, CDR2 FQNEAQ, per germline (reference sequence). CDR3 coding DNA: TGTGCCAGCAGCTTACCTGGAGCCTATGGCTACACCTTC. This translates into CASSLPGAYGYTF.

This clone has a single count. V is TRBV12-5 and J is TRBJ2-5; D is undetermined. Trimming removed 8 bases at V and 0 bases at J, with 16 bases between. This CDR3 contains 15 residues. The germline V gene has CDR1 LGHNT and CDR2 FRNRAP. CDR3 in amino acids: CASSGSPADQETQYF. The DNA for the CDR3 is TGTGCTAGTTCCGGATCCCCTGCGGACCAAGAGACCCAGTACTTC.

Written as DNA, the CDR3 is TGTGCCAGCAGCACCATAGCGGGATACACAGATACGCAGTATTTT. This encodes CASSTIAGYTDTQYF. The V and J genes are TRBV5-4 and TRBJ2-3, with 8 bases fitting TRBD2. This CDR3 region has 15 residues. CDR1 is SGHNT, CDR2 YYREEE, per germline (reference sequence). Trimming took 4 bases from V and 2 from J; bases not matched to a gene: 6.

This chain joins TRBV11-2 and TRBJ1-1; D is ambiguous. This CDR3 region has 16 residues. The germline V gene has CDR1 SGHAT and CDR2 FQNNGV. Trimming shortened V by 5 bases and J by 0 bases, and 16 bases separated the two germline ends. The CDR3 sequence is CASSTRTGPMNTEAFF. The CDR3, as DNA: TGTGCCAGCAGCACTCGGACTGGTCCAATGAACACTGAAGCTTTCTTT.

This clone occurred a few times. The chain is built from TRBV5-4 and TRBJ2-1; no clear D. The V gene's germline CDR1 is SGHNT and CDR2 YYREEE (reference sequence). The V end was cut by 2 bases, the J end by 2 bases, with 8 bases between. The CDR3 is made up of 14 amino acids. CDR3 loop: CASSFRSAYNEQFF. The CDR3 nucleotides are TGTGCCAGCAGCTTCAGAAGCGCCTACAATGAGCAGTTCTTC.